Below, 22 T cell receptor beta chains from the same sample are listed, as sequenced in a study of OX40 agonist ivuxolimab in advanced cancers. Only in-frame clones appear in the TCRdb table, and some are missing; sequencing was by immunoSEQ multiplex PCR. The table shows about 69,000 clones, with roughly nine tenths occurring only once. Specimen: CD4+ or CD8+ T cells sorted from blood, collected in a trial of the OX40 agonist ivuxolimab. These receptors all stem from an adult with an advanced solid tumor such as melanoma, head and neck, liver or kidney cancer.

The chain recombines TRBV7-9 with TRBJ1-1; no definite D call. V was shortened by 6 bases and J by 1 base, with 9 bases between the two germline ends. In germline, CDR1 is SEHNR, CDR2 FQNEAQ (reference sequence). The CDR3 totals 13 residues. The CDR3 DNA reads TGTGCCAGCAGTGGGGATGGGAACACTGAAGCTTTCTTT. This codes for CASSGDGNTEAFF. The whole variable domain, filled in from reference TRBV7-9 and TRBJ1-1, reads DTGVSQNPRHKITKRGQNVTFRCDPISEHNRLYWYRQTLGQGPEFLTYFQNEAQLEKSRLLSDRFSAERPKGSFSTLEIQRTEQGDSAMYLCASSGDGNTEAFFGQGTRLTVV.

The rearrangement links TRBV14 to TRBJ1-4; 7 bases fit TRBD1. V shed 8 bases, J shed 0 bases, and the junction held 9 bases outside the gene matches. The CDR3 loop spans 16 amino acids. The V gene's germline CDR1 is SGHDN and CDR2 FVKESK. The CDR3 nucleotides read TGTGCCAGCCGGGACAGTGCGAGTGCAACTAATGAAAAACTGTTTTTT. Amino acid sequence: CASRDSASATNEKLFF.

The gene calls are TRBV9 and TRBJ2-1; 8 nucleotides agree with TRBD2. From germline, CDR1 is SGDLS and CDR2 YYNGEE. The CDR3 sequence is 16 residues long. With V trimmed by 0 bases and J by 6 bases, 8 bases remained unmatched. CDR3 residues: CASSVEGETSVNEQFF. As DNA, the CDR3 is TGTGCCAGCAGCGTAGAAGGGGAGACTAGCGTCAATGAGCAGTTCTTC.

The chain is built from TRBV11-2 and TRBJ2-7, with D possibly being TRBD2 (6 bases). Germline V lookup: CDR1 SGHAT, CDR2 FQNNGV. CDR3 length equals 14 residues. Trimming removed 5 bases from V and 3 bases from J, with 14 bases in between. The CDR3 loop reads CASSITSMGYEQYF. CDR3 nucleotides: TGTGCCAGCAGCATAACTAGCATGGGCTACGAGCAGTACTTC.

This clone was seen a single time. The V call is TRBV19, the J call TRBJ1-1; 7 bases match TRBD1. Looked up from germline, CDR1 is LNHDA and CDR2 is SQIVND (reference sequence). This CDR3 spans 14 amino acids. V dropped 6 bases and J dropped 6; count of bases not matched to a gene: 10. CDR3 coding DNA: TGTGCCAGTAGACTAGGGACAGATTATTCTGAAGCTTTCTTT. Protein sequence: CASRLGTDYSEAFF.

The chain uses TRBV5-6 and TRBJ1-2, with TRBD1 as a possible D gene (6 bases). Germline values: CDR1 SGHDT, CDR2 YYEEEE. This CDR3 has 12 amino acids. Trimming took 2 bases from V and 8 from J, leaving 10 bases between them. The CDR3, as DNA: TGTGCCAGCAGCTTTGGAGGGGGAGGCTACACCTTC. Its translation: CASSFGGGGYTF.

The sample holds a few counts of this clone. The CDR3 DNA sequence: TGTGCCAGCAGCTTCGGTGGGGAGCAGTTCTTC. Its translation: CASSFGGEQFF. This chain joins TRBV7-9 and TRBJ2-1; D gene ambiguous. This CDR3 is 11 amino acids long. CDR1 is SEHNR, CDR2 FQNEAQ, per germline (reference sequence). V shed 3 bases and J shed 10 bases, with 7 bases lying between them.

The chain has TRBV7-9 and TRBJ1-5; unclear D gene. CDR1 is SEHNR, CDR2 FQNEAQ, per germline (reference sequence). With 0 bases removed from V and 7 bases from J, the gap between germline ends came to 7 bases. This CDR3 spans 13 amino acids. This chain's CDR3 is CASSLAGFQPQHF. The CDR3 region has the DNA TGTGCCAGCAGCTTAGCAGGGTTCCAGCCCCAGCATTTT.

In this sample, this clone turned up once. This chain connects TRBV10-3 to TRBJ2-7, with D perhaps matching TRBD2 (6 bases). The CDR3 is 14 amino acids. The V gene lost 5 bases and the J gene lost 2 bases, with 13 bases spanning the gap. Germline values: CDR1 ENHRY, CDR2 SYGVKD. CDR3: CAISLSGVTYEQYF. The DNA for the CDR3 is TGTGCCATCAGTTTATCGGGAGTTACCTACGAGCAGTACTTC.

The chain has TRBV7-9 and TRBJ2-7; D unclear. The CDR3 extends over 15 amino acids. V lost 0 bases and J lost 3, with 12 bases in between. CDR1 SEHNR and CDR2 FQNEAQ come from the germline V gene (reference sequence). The CDR3 coding sequence is TGTGCCAGCAGCTTAGCGAGCATCGTTGTCTACGAGCAGTACTTC. Its protein is CASSLASIVVYEQYF.

The chain uses TRBV19 and TRBJ2-7, with 9 bases identical to TRBD1. Trimming cost V 5 bases and J 5 bases; bases outside gene matches: 10. This CDR3 comprises 15 residues. Germline V gene data show CDR1 as LNHDA and CDR2 as SQIVND (reference sequence). Written as DNA, the CDR3 is TGTGCCAGTAGTCCCGGGACAGGGTTTGTCCACGAGCAGTACTTC. Its translation is CASSPGTGFVHEQYF.

The chain recombines TRBV6-5 with TRBJ2-7, with 11 nucleotides matching TRBD1. This CDR3 region has 14 residues. J was trimmed by 6 bases and V by 6 bases; bases with no gene match: 7. Germline CDR1 is MNHEY and CDR2 is SVGAGI. CDR3 nucleotides: TGTGCCAGCAGCGAAGGACAGGGGGCGGTCGAGCAGTACTTC. Its protein is CASSEGQGAVEQYF.

The gene calls are TRBV29-1 and TRBJ1-2, with D possibly matching TRBD1 (5 bases). The CDR3 covers 11 residues. The germline gives CDR1 SQVTM, CDR2 ANQGSEA. V lost 4 bases and J 10 bases, leaving 13 bases between the germline ends. The CDR3 reads CSVAGVSNYTF. The CDR3 DNA is TGCAGCGTTGCGGGGGTATCCAACTACACCTTC.

This clone has a handful of counts. The J gene is TRBJ2-5, the V gene TRBV19; D unresolved. This CDR3 is 14 amino acids long. V was trimmed by 0 bases and J by 1 base, leaving 6 bases between them. Germline V lookup: CDR1 LNHDA, CDR2 SQIVND (reference sequence). CDR3 nucleotides: TGTGCCAGTAGTATAGATCCGGCCCAAGAGACCCAGTACTTC. Its protein product is CASSIDPAQETQYF.

The chain employs TRBV5-4 and TRBJ2-5; no clear D. Per the germline V gene, CDR1 is SGHNT and CDR2 is YYREEE (reference sequence). The CDR3 consists of 16 residues. Trimming took 0 bases from V and 3 from J, leaving 15 bases between them. The CDR3 DNA follows: TGTGCCAGCAGCTTGGATGTCAAAATCTATGAAGAGACCCAGTACTTC. It codes for CASSLDVKIYEETQYF.

The J gene is TRBJ2-3, the V gene TRBV27; D assignment may be TRBD1 or TRBD2 (5 bases each). Germline values: CDR1 MNHEY, CDR2 SMNVEV (reference sequence). The CDR3 totals 16 residues. The V end lost 10 bases, the J end lost 3 bases, and 23 bases lay between the germline ends. The CDR3 DNA reads TGTGCCACCCGCCCCGAACTAGGGGTAACGACAGATACGCAGTATTTT. Protein sequence: CATRPELGVTTDTQYF.

The gene calls are TRBV6-5 and TRBJ2-2; D is unresolved. The CDR3 is 12 residues long. CDR1 is MNHEY, CDR2 SVGAGI, per germline. V shed 2 bases and J shed 5 bases, with 3 bases lying between them. Here the CDR3 DNA reads TGTGCCAGCAGTTACGGGACCGGGGAGCTGTTTTTT. Protein sequence: CASSYGTGELFF.

The CDR3 region has the DNA TGTGCCAGCAGCTTTTCCGGGACTGGAAACACCATATATTTT. This translates into CASSFSGTGNTIYF. This chain joins TRBV5-6 and TRBJ1-3; D is ambiguous. The V and J ends lost 2 bases and 2 bases respectively, with 8 bases between them. Germline CDR1 reads SGHDT; CDR2 reads YYEEEE. There are 14 residues in the CDR3.

The chain recombines TRBV29-1 with TRBJ2-1; 11 bases are a match to TRBD2. CDR3 length equals 21 residues. Germline V lookup: CDR1 SQVTM, CDR2 ANQGSEA. V shed 0 bases, J shed 3 bases, and the junction held 19 bases outside the gene matches. In DNA form, the CDR3 reads TGCAGCGTTGAAGATCGGGGGACTAGCGGTGATCCCCCCCCTGGCTACAATGAGCAGTTCTTC. Its translation: CSVEDRGTSGDPPPGYNEQFF.

The V and J genes are TRBV19 and TRBJ2-7, with D perhaps TRBD1 or TRBD2 (5 bases each). Trimming shortened V by 1 base and J by 2 bases, and 12 bases separated the two germline ends. The CDR3 covers 15 residues. Germline CDR1 is LNHDA and CDR2 is SQIVND (reference sequence). The CDR3 reads CASSIAGTATYEQYF. The CDR3 DNA reads as TGTGCCAGTAGTATAGCCGGGACGGCTACCTACGAGCAGTACTTC.

V gene TRBV9 combines with J gene TRBJ2-7; 10 bases line up with TRBD1. This CDR3 region has 15 residues. Per germline, CDR1 SGDLS and CDR2 YYNGEE. V gave up 0 bases and J gave up 4 bases; unmatched junction bases: 4. The CDR3 is CASSVEGTGAYEQYF. In DNA form, the CDR3 reads TGTGCCAGCAGCGTAGAAGGGACAGGGGCGTACGAGCAGTACTTC.

The chain uses TRBV5-5 and TRBJ2-1; possibly TRBD1 or TRBD2 for D (5 bases each). Between the trimmed V and J ends, which lost 2 bases and 4 bases, there was a span of 13 bases. Germline values: CDR1 SGHKS, CDR2 YYEKEE (reference sequence). CDR3 size: 15 residues. The CDR3 is CASSFTPGPYNEQFF. CDR3 DNA: TGTGCCAGCAGCTTCACCCCGGGACCTTACAATGAGCAGTTCTTC.